This T cell receptor (beta chain) was obtained from a study of molecular identifiers for immune sequencing clone quantification. Looked up from germline, CDR1 is SGHTA and CDR2 is FQGNSA. The CDR3 spans 12 residues. V lost 2 bases, J lost 3 bases, and 5 bases lay in between. Listed TCR primers, together with previously described methods, were used for the bulk TCR libraries. TCRdb reanalysed the PCR reads using MiXCR and keeps one entry per CDR3 protein. The table includes about 640,000 distinct CDR3 sequences, 15% to 20% detected once. Broader study findings: Clones above 20 RNA copies held over 98% of effector molecules, under 1% in naive cells.

The CD8+CD4-CCR7+CD45RA+ phenotype defined the sorted naive CD8 T cells. This clonotype has ten or more counts. What it binds is unknown. The specimen sequenced was naive CD8+ T cells from blood, with Jurkat cell RNA spiked in. Described subset: FACS-sorted CD8+CD4-CCR7+CD45RA+ naive T cells. The V gene is TRBV7-2, the J gene TRBJ2-7; D is ambiguous. The clonotype originates from a human donor in good health. Some libraries in this study had Jurkat cell RNA spiked in. This chain's CDR3 is CASSLNFYEQYF. CDR3 DNA sequence: TGTGCCAGCAGCTTAAATTTCTACGAGCAGTACTTC.